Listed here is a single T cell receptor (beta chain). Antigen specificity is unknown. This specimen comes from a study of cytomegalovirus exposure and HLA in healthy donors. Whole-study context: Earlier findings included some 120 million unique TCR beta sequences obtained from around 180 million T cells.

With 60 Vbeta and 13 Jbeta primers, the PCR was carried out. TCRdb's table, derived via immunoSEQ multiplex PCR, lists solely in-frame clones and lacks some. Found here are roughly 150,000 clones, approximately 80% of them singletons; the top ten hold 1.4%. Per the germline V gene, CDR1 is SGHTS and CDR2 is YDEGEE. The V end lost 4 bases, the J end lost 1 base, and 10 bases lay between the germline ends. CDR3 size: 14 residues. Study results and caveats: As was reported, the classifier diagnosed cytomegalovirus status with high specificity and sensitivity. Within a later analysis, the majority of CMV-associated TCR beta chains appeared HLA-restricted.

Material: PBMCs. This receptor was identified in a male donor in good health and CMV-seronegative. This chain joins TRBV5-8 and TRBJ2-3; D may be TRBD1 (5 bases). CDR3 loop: CASSRDRGTDTQYF. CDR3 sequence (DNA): TGTGCCAGCAGCCGCGACAGAGGCACAGATACGCAGTATTTT.